This T cell receptor beta chain was sequenced for a study of shared clonotypes between healthy human individuals. Study-wide findings and caveats: Generation probabilities of non-shared clonotypes were lower (relative to those shared by all four donors). When naive CD4 clonotypes were compared across a few donors, about 4.8% were shared.

In regard to this clone: Its specificity is not known.

CDR3 size: 16 residues. V gave up 3 bases and J gave up 8 bases; unmatched junction bases: 15. Looked up from germline, CDR1 is MNHEY and CDR2 is SMNVEV (reference sequence). CD45RO-negative CD8 cells positively selected for CCR7 made up the naive population, which excluded terminally differentiated effector memory CD45RA+ cells. Investigators spread the genomic DNA of each subset evenly over several immunoSEQ plates. Libraries were prepared by immunoSEQ multiplex PCR; TCRdb keeps only in-frame clonotypes and omits some of them. The repertoire holds 550,000 to 750,000 clones, with roughly 94% as singletons.

The origin of this receptor is a man aged 25 to 45 in good health. The chain employs TRBV27 and TRBJ2-5; 7 positions match TRBD2. Sequenced input: naive CD8+ T cells sorted from blood. For the CDR3, the DNA is TGTGCCAGCAGTTTCTCCGGCGGGAGCGTTCGTTACACCCAGTACTTC. Residues: CASSFSGGSVRYTQYF.